Each of the 9 T cell receptor beta chains below was sequenced from the same sample in a study of shared clonotypes between healthy human individuals. Repertoires were generated with immunoSEQ multiplex PCR, while TCRdb's copy carries only in-frame clones and drops some. The repertoire holds around 1.9 million clones, with just over 90% as singletons. CD45RO-negative, CCR7-positively selected cells formed the naive CD8 fraction, excluding terminally differentiated effector memory CD45RA+ cells. Input material: naive CD8+ T cells from PBMCs. The receptors originated from a young man in good health. Some clones in this sample may be carry-over from other donors' samples.

This chain joins TRBV29-1 and TRBJ2-7; TRBD2 might be the D (6 bases). This CDR3 is 15 amino acids long. Looked up from germline, CDR1 is SQVTM and CDR2 is ANQGSEA. V was shortened by 6 bases and J by 6 bases, with 24 bases between the two germline ends. The CDR3 nucleotides are TGCAGCGTCGAGTTTTTCCGGCTCGGGAGCGTCGAGCAGTACTTC. Translated, it gives CSVEFFRLGSVEQYF.

The rearrangement joins TRBV7-6 to TRBJ1-4; D ambiguous. The germline V gene encodes CDR1 SGHVS and CDR2 FNYEAQ. CDR3 size: 16 residues. V was clipped by 5 bases and J by 12 bases, with 25 bases between them. The CDR3 DNA reads TGTGCCAGCAGCACCTACGGGGAAGGGAGACCCGGGGAACTGTTTTTT. Protein sequence: CASSTYGEGRPGELFF.

V gene TRBV30 combines with J gene TRBJ2-1, with TRBD2 matching over 11 bases. This CDR3 has 14 residues. V shed 5 bases and J 4 bases; nucleotides not matched to a gene: 4. Germline assignment: CDR1 GTSNPN and CDR2 SVGIG (reference sequence). CDR3: CAWELAGVYNEQFF. The CDR3 DNA sequence: TGTGCCTGGGAACTAGCGGGAGTTTACAATGAGCAGTTCTTC.

This chain uses TRBV27 with TRBJ2-7; TRBD1 matches 7 bases. After removal of 4 bases from V and 2 bases from J, the junction contained 8 bases not matched to a gene. The CDR3 loop spans 15 amino acids. CDR1 and CDR2 from the germline V gene are MNHEY and SMNVEV (reference sequence). In DNA form, the CDR3 reads TGTGCCAGCAGTTCGACCGGGACAGCGGCCTACGAGCAGTACTTC. Its protein is CASSSTGTAAYEQYF.

For this clone: Other nucleotide sequences from this sample produce the same CDR3. The genes are TRBV2 and TRBJ1-1, with D hard to call. Germline V gene data show CDR1 as SNHLY and CDR2 as FYNNEI. V dropped 4 bases and J dropped 5 bases, with 5 bases sitting between them. There are 11 residues in the CDR3. CDR3 sequence (DNA): TGTGCCAGCAGTGGCGGTACTGAAGCTTTCTTT. Translation: CASSGGTEAFF.

As for this clone: The sample carries other DNA sequences with the same CDR3. This chain links TRBV9 with TRBJ2-7; D not resolved. The CDR3 consists of 13 residues. Trimming removed 4 bases from V and 2 bases from J, with 10 bases in between. CDR1 is SGDLS, CDR2 YYNGEE, per germline. The CDR3 reads CASSPGGPYEQYF. In DNA form, the CDR3 reads TGTGCCAGCAGCCCCGGCGGCCCCTACGAGCAGTACTTC.

The chain has TRBV6-6 and TRBJ2-1, with D possibly being TRBD2 (6 bases). The length of the CDR3 is 13 residues. Deletions cut 6 bases from V and 3 bases from J, with 9 bases between. From germline, CDR1 is MNHNY and CDR2 SVGAGI (reference sequence). CDR3 residues: CASRGLGYNEQFF. The CDR3 coding sequence is TGTGCCAGCAGGGGACTGGGCTACAATGAGCAGTTCTTC.

The V gene is TRBV27, the J gene TRBJ2-4; TRBD1 aligns across 8 bases. CDR3 size: 16 residues. V lost 4 bases to trimming and J lost 2 bases; unmatched junction nucleotides: 7. Germline V gives CDR1 MNHEY, CDR2 SMNVEV (reference sequence). CDR3 loop: CASSSSGGFTKNIQYF. The CDR3 coding sequence is TGTGCCAGCAGTTCCTCAGGGGGCTTTACCAAAAACATTCAGTACTTC.

CDR3 residues: CASSQPGQGNYGYTF. CDR3 DNA sequence: TGTGCCAGCAGCCAACCGGGACAGGGGAACTATGGCTACACCTTC. The chain is built from TRBV7-9 and TRBJ1-2; 10 positions agree with TRBD1. V lost 5 bases and J lost 2; bases outside the gene matches: 5. CDR1 and CDR2 from the germline V gene are SEHNR and FQNEAQ (reference sequence). The CDR3 totals 15 residues.